This TCR beta chain was retrieved from a study of response to subunit inactivated influenza vaccine (dated by TCRdb to 2016 to 2018). About the full investigation: The study used deep quantitative T cell receptor repertoire profiling to track responses to a trivalent subunit inactivated influenza vaccine. Overall results and qualifications from the work: It was suggested by the authors that each seasonal influenza vaccination may recruit only a limited number of new T cells.

Library prep was done by RT-PCR. Sequencing used an Illumina HiSeq 2500. Clones were called with MiXCR by TCRdb after fastp trimmed the public reads at Q25, and only in-frame beta chains were retained. All rows with the same CDR3 protein become a single entry with the most common DNA and genes. The sample data list about 160,000 distinct CDR3 sequences, and approximately 12% of these were observed just once. The ten biggest clones cover under 40% of the sample. Taken from the germline V gene (reference sequence), the CDR1 and CDR2 loops are SEHNR and FQNEAQ. CDR3 length: 13 amino acids, cysteine to phenylalanine. The only DNA kept is the CDR3, 39 bases in frame from the first base. Trimming takes 10 bases from V and 6 bases from J, and the germline ends sit 18 bases apart. This clonotype was counted a few times. This clone's antigen is unknown. Per-base quality was not reported, and no clone a single base away is much larger than it.

The TCR comes from a man between 50 and 69 years old who received an inactivated influenza vaccine. Donor details come from another sample of the same person, matched by shared clones. The chain joins TRBV7-9 to TRBJ1-1; TRBD1 might be the D gene, on 5 matching bases. Sequences were derived from CD8+ T cells sorted from PBMCs, sampled roughly 24 months after vaccination. The DNA sequence follows: TGTGCCACCCCGGTGGTGGGGCCGCCTGAAGCTTTCTTT. This translates into CATPVVGPPEAFF.